The 23 T cell receptor beta chains presented below share a single source sample, sequenced in a study of cytomegalovirus exposure and HLA in healthy donors. 60 Vbeta and 13 Jbeta primers were used in PCR. Here immunoSEQ multiplex PCR was the method, and the copy in TCRdb shows in-frame clones only, minus some. The sample comprises about 43,000 clones, 81% of which are singletons, and 2.5% to 3% rests with the top ten. The sample comprised PBMCs. These receptors originate from a man aged 45-65 years in good health and CMV-seronegative.

V and J are TRBV5-4 and TRBJ2-3; D is perhaps TRBD1 (6 bases). This CDR3 is built from 16 residues. From germline, CDR1 is SGHNT and CDR2 YYREEE (reference sequence). V was shortened by 4 bases and J by 3 bases, with 18 bases between the two germline ends. The CDR3, as DNA: TGTGCCAGCAGCCTCCGGGACACCCCCCAGACAGATACGCAGTATTTT. Translating it yields CASSLRDTPQTDTQYF.

V usage is TRBV19 and J usage is TRBJ2-6; D gene uncertain. The ends were cut back, 5 bases at V and 8 bases at J, with 10 bases in the middle. CDR1 LNHDA and CDR2 SQIVND come from the germline V gene (reference sequence). CDR3 length equals 13 residues. The CDR3 is CASSWARTNVLTF. The CDR3 coding sequence is TGTGCCAGTAGTTGGGCGCGTACCAACGTCCTGACTTTC.

V and J are TRBV30 and TRBJ2-1; 12 bases fit TRBD2. This CDR3 contains 17 residues. Germline CDR1 and CDR2: GTSNPN and SVGIG (reference sequence). Losses at the gene ends were 0 bases for V and 0 bases for J; bases not matched to a gene: 3. The CDR3 loop is CAWSVLAGGRSYNEQFF. In DNA form, the CDR3 reads TGTGCCTGGAGTGTACTAGCGGGGGGCCGCTCCTACAATGAGCAGTTCTTC.

Details on this clone: The sample contains more than one DNA sequence encoding this CDR3. This chain connects TRBV9 to TRBJ2-1, with D maybe TRBD2 (7 bases). Germline values: CDR1 SGDLS, CDR2 YYNGEE. The V end lost 4 bases, the J end lost 2 bases, and 13 bases lay between the germline ends. This CDR3 has 15 residues. The CDR3 nucleotides are TGTGCCAGCAGCCCTCGAGGGGGGGCCTACAATGAGCAGTTCTTC. Residues: CASSPRGGAYNEQFF.

V usage is TRBV28 and J usage is TRBJ1-2, with 8 bases lining up with TRBD1. V dropped 2 bases and J dropped 5; count of bases not matched to a gene: 7. Per the germline V gene, CDR1 is MDHEN and CDR2 is SYDVKM. The CDR3 covers 15 residues. This chain's CDR3 is CASSLEDRVGYGYTF. The CDR3 region has the DNA TGTGCCAGCAGTTTAGAGGACAGGGTTGGGTATGGCTACACCTTC.

The rearrangement joins TRBV6-5 to TRBJ2-1; 8 bases fit TRBD1. Germline V gives CDR1 MNHEY, CDR2 SVGAGI. Losses at the gene ends were 7 bases for V and 0 bases for J; bases not matched to a gene: 5. This CDR3 spans 15 amino acids. CDR3 sequence: CASTKQGGSYNEQFF. The CDR3 DNA sequence: TGTGCCAGCACCAAACAGGGGGGCTCCTACAATGAGCAGTTCTTC.

The V gene is TRBV5-6, the J gene TRBJ1-2; 9 nucleotides match TRBD1. With 1 base clipped from V and 6 bases from J, the junction kept 1 base outside the gene matches. This CDR3 is 13 amino acids long. Germline CDR1 is SGHDT and CDR2 is YYEEEE. The CDR3, as DNA: TGTGCCAGCAGCTTGAGGACAGGGGATGGCTACACCTTC. It encodes CASSLRTGDGYTF.

This clone was detected only once. V is TRBV7-2 and J is TRBJ2-1; TRBD2 aligns across 12 bases. Germline-derived CDR1 and CDR2 are SGHTA and FQGNSA. V was pared by 5 bases and J by 6 bases, with 8 bases of the junction left unmatched. CDR3 length: 16 amino acids. DNA for the CDR3: TGTGCCAGCAGCCCGCGTATGGGACTAGCGGGCAATGAGCAGTTCTTC. As protein: CASSPRMGLAGNEQFF.

The J gene is TRBJ1-4, the V gene TRBV4-3; D remains unclear. The CDR3 runs 15 residues. Trimming left V 2 bases short and J 7 bases short, with 14 bases between. Germline V gene sequence: CDR1 LGHNA, CDR2 YSLEER. The DNA for the CDR3 is TGCGCCAGCAGCCAAACCTGGACTGCCGGTGAAAAACTGTTTTTT. This gives the protein CASSQTWTAGEKLFF.

V usage is TRBV19 and J usage is TRBJ2-7; D is perhaps TRBD1 (6 bases). Germline CDR1 reads LNHDA; CDR2 reads SQIVND (reference sequence). This CDR3 region has 16 residues. V lost 2 bases and J lost 2, with 16 bases in between. This CDR3 is CASSIIPGALPYEQYF. The CDR3 region has the DNA TGTGCCAGTAGTATAATCCCAGGGGCTCTCCCCTACGAGCAGTACTTC.

The chain has TRBV2 and TRBJ1-2; D is possibly TRBD1 (5 bases). Between the trimmed V and J ends, which lost 6 bases and 4 bases, there was a span of 18 bases. Per germline, CDR1 SNHLY and CDR2 FYNNEI. The CDR3 contains 15 residues. CDR3 sequence: CASSPGTGGPYGYTF. CDR3 in DNA: TGTGCCAGCAGCCCAGGGACGGGAGGTCCCTATGGCTACACCTTC. The whole variable domain, filled in from reference TRBV2 and TRBJ1-2, reads EPEVTQTPSHQVTQMGQEVILRCVPISNHLYFYWYRQILGQKVEFLVSFYNNEISEKSEIFDDQFSVERPDGSNFTLKIRSTKLEDSAMYFCASSPGTGGPYGYTFGSGTRLTVV.

The chain carries TRBV7-2 and TRBJ2-1; D ambiguous. CDR3 length equals 13 residues. V lost 4 bases and J lost 10, with 14 bases in between. In germline, CDR1 is SGHTA, CDR2 FQGNSA. The CDR3 bases are TGTGCCAGCAGCTCTCCGAGACATGACGAGCAGTTCTTC. This sequence encodes CASSSPRHDEQFF.

The CDR3 coding sequence is TGTGCCAGCAGTGAAGCGGTCAGTACACCCTACGAGCAGTACTTC. Residues: CASSEAVSTPYEQYF. V and J are TRBV6-1 and TRBJ2-7; no reliable D call. Germline values: CDR1 MNHNS, CDR2 SASEGT. V was cut by 0 bases and J by 2 bases, with 11 bases left in between. The CDR3 loop spans 15 amino acids.

The chain is built from TRBV19 and TRBJ1-2, with 7 bases identical to TRBD1. V shed 6 bases, J shed 4 bases, and the junction held 11 bases outside the gene matches. The CDR3 sequence is 15 residues long. Per germline, CDR1 LNHDA and CDR2 SQIVND (reference sequence). This CDR3 is CASRALEAGGYGYTF. In DNA form, the CDR3 reads TGTGCCAGTAGGGCCCTGGAGGCAGGGGGCTATGGCTACACCTTC.

In this sample, this clone turned up once. V gene TRBV7-3 combines with J gene TRBJ2-5, with 8 bases matching TRBD2. Germline CDR1 SGHTA, CDR2 FQGTGA. The CDR3 contains 14 residues. V dropped 4 bases and J dropped 4; count of bases not matched to a gene: 5. In nucleotides, the CDR3 is TGTGCCAGCAGCTCGGGACTAGATGGAGAGACCCAGTACTTC. Residues: CASSSGLDGETQYF.

The chain recombines TRBV30 with TRBJ2-2, with a weak D call TRBD1 (5 bases). The length of the CDR3 is 12 residues. V lost 0 bases to trimming and J lost 6 bases, with 5 bases between them. Germline-derived CDR1 and CDR2 are GTSNPN and SVGIG (reference sequence). The CDR3 nucleotides are TGTGCCTGGAGTGTAGGGGCCGGGGAGCTGTTTTTT. Its translation is CAWSVGAGELFF. The variable domain in full, with the rest retrieved from reference TRBV30 and TRBJ2-2, is SQTIHQWPATLVQPVGSPLSLECTVEGTSNPNLYWYRQAAGRGLQLLFYSVGIGQISSEVPQNLSASRPQDRQFILSSKKLLLSDSGFYLCAWSVGAGELFFGEGSRLTVL.

This clone was recorded once. The chain employs TRBV7-2 and TRBJ2-7; 7 positions match TRBD2. Trimming cost V 4 bases and J 0 bases; bases outside gene matches: 6. Germline CDR1 and CDR2: SGHTA and FQGNSA. This CDR3 spans 15 amino acids. The CDR3 DNA reads TGTGCCAGCAGCTGGGGTAGCGGGCCCTCCTACGAGCAGTACTTC. This encodes CASSWGSGPSYEQYF. The full variable domain, completed using reference TRBV7-2 and TRBJ2-7, is GAGVSQSPSNKVTEKGKDVELRCDPISGHTALYWYRQSLGQGLEFLIYFQGNSAPDKSGLPSDRFSAERTGGSVSTLTIQRTQQEDSAVYLCASSWGSGPSYEQYFGPGTRLTVT.

Only a few counts were recorded for this clone. The chain employs TRBV28 and TRBJ2-7; unclear D gene. The V end was cut by 4 bases, the J end by 4 bases, with 17 bases between. CDR3 length equals 15 residues. The germline V gene has CDR1 MDHEN and CDR2 SYDVKM. The CDR3 spells CASSSSHSIRYEQYF. The CDR3 nucleotides read TGTGCCAGCAGTTCCAGCCACAGTATTCGTTACGAGCAGTACTTC.

The genes are TRBV27 and TRBJ2-1; TRBD2 agrees at 11 bases. The CDR3 is 18 residues long. V dropped 5 bases and J dropped 7; count of bases not matched to a gene: 16. Germline CDR1 is MNHEY and CDR2 is SMNVEV (reference sequence). The CDR3 sequence is CASSEDRSIAGGGNEQFF. The CDR3 DNA follows: TGTGCCAGCAGTGAGGACCGCTCTATAGCGGGAGGGGGAAATGAGCAGTTCTTC.

This chain connects TRBV19 to TRBJ2-1, with TRBD1 identical over 9 bases. Germline V gives CDR1 LNHDA, CDR2 SQIVND (reference sequence). Unmatched junction bases numbered 2, after V lost 1 base and J lost 7 bases. The CDR3 is made up of 14 amino acids. The chain's CDR3 is CASSIVTGGNEQFF. For the CDR3, the DNA is TGTGCCAGTAGTATAGTGACAGGGGGTAATGAGCAGTTCTTC. Supplemented by reference TRBV19 and TRBJ2-1, the full variable domain reads DGGITQSPKYLFRKEGQNVTLSCEQNLNHDAMYWYRQDPGQGLRLIYYSQIVNDFQKGDIAEGYSVSREKKESFPLTVTSAQKNPTAFYLCASSIVTGGNEQFFGPGTRLTVL.

In DNA form, the CDR3 reads TGTGCCAGCAGCCCGATAGGGGCAGTCAACACTGAAGCTTTCTTT. Protein: CASSPIGAVNTEAFF. This chain connects TRBV7-6 to TRBJ1-1, with D maybe TRBD1 (5 bases). This CDR3 is built from 15 residues. Germline V gene data show CDR1 as SGHVS and CDR2 as FNYEAQ. The V end was cut by 5 bases, the J end by 2 bases, with 15 bases between.

Only a few counts were recorded for this clone. The V and J genes are TRBV4-2 and TRBJ2-5; D is unclear. V lost 3 bases and J 2 bases, leaving 7 bases between the germline ends. Germline V gives CDR1 LGHNA, CDR2 YNFKEQ. The CDR3 consists of 13 residues. The CDR3 is CASSQTIQETQYF. CDR3 coding DNA: TGTGCCAGCAGCCAGACAATTCAAGAGACCCAGTACTTC.

V is TRBV2 and J is TRBJ1-4; unclear D gene. The V gene lost 0 bases and the J gene lost 3 bases, with 8 bases spanning the gap. Per germline, CDR1 SNHLY and CDR2 FYNNEI. This CDR3 spans 15 amino acids. DNA of the CDR3: TGTGCCAGCAGTGAAGCGGGCGGGTCTAATGAAAAACTGTTTTTT. Protein sequence: CASSEAGGSNEKLFF.